The 17 T cell receptor beta chains reported below all come from one sample, sequenced in a study of T-cell reconstitution after alpha-beta-depleted transplantation in children (TCRdb year 2016). Sample treatment or condition, as interpreted from the label and publication: allogeneic hematopoietic cell transplantation with graft depleted of TCRalphabeta T cells and CD19 B cells. Library method: PCR. The instrument given in TCRdb is Illumina HiSeq 2500. TCR libraries were prepared with molecular barcoding, using unique molecular identifiers to normalize TCRbeta repertoire quantification. TCRdb took the public reads, trimmed them with fastp at Q25, ran MiXCR for clone calling and kept in-frame beta chains. Each CDR3 protein gets just one entry, which takes the most common genes and DNA from the rows behind it. The sample data list about 1,000,000 distinct CDR3 sequences, and about 31% of these were observed just once. Around 30% of the sample lies in the top ten.

The input for sequencing was PBMCs, mostly from graft donor cells, taken 360 days after TCRalphabeta/CD19-depleted stem cell transplant. The origin of the receptors is a boy younger than two who had a stem cell transplant for SCID, so the T cells may come from the graft donor.

A remark on this clonotype: The junction and the germline gene differ at one end; a read error may be behind it. The chain recombines TRBV5-6 with TRBJ2-1; TRBD2 is a possible D gene (5 bases). CDR1 and CDR2 from the germline V gene are SGHDT and YYEEEE. The CDR3 has 12 amino acids. The CDR3 coding sequence is TGTGCCTGCAGCTCTAGCCAAAATGAGCAGTTCTTC. Its protein product is CACSSSQNEQFF.

This clonotype was observed a few times. This chain joins TRBV12-3 or TRBV12-4 and TRBJ1-3; 7 bases match TRBD1. The V and J ends lost 5 bases and 2 bases, in that order; junction bases with no gene match: 9. CDR3 length: 16 amino acids. The CDR3 is CASSLTGIRTGNTIYF. The DNA of the CDR3 is TGTGCCAGCAGTCTGACAGGGATTAGAACTGGAAACACCATATATTTT.

This rearrangement joins TRBV15 to TRBJ2-3; 12 nucleotides line up with TRBD1. There are 19 residues in the CDR3. Trimming removed 1 base from V and 3 bases from J; junction bases left unmatched: 11. The germline V gene has CDR1 LNHNV and CDR2 YYDKDF (reference sequence). This chain's CDR3 is CATSRGLYGTGGLTDTQYF. CDR3 bases: TGTGCCACCAGCAGAGGCCTGTACGGGACAGGGGGCTTGACAGATACGCAGTATTTT.

The chain couples TRBV15 to TRBJ2-2; 10 nucleotides line up with TRBD1. Germline V gene sequence: CDR1 LNHNV, CDR2 YYDKDF (reference sequence). The CDR3 has 18 residues. V gave up 4 bases and J gave up 6 bases; unmatched junction bases: 14. In nucleotides, the CDR3 is TGTGCCACCAGCACGGGGGACAGGGGAGGTTTATTATCCGGGGAGCTGTTTTTT. Translation gives CATSTGDRGGLLSGELFF.

This chain links TRBV20-1 with TRBJ1-1; TRBD1 matches 8 bases. This CDR3 has 15 amino acids. Germline CDR1 is DFQATT and CDR2 is SNEGSKA (reference sequence). Unmatched junction bases numbered 8, after V lost 4 bases and J lost 1 base. The CDR3 spells CSATYPGTGNTEAFF. The CDR3 nucleotides read TGCAGTGCTACCTACCCCGGGACAGGGAACACTGAAGCTTTCTTT.

The gene calls are TRBV20-1 and TRBJ2-1; D is perhaps TRBD2 (5 bases). Germline CDR1 DFQATT, CDR2 SNEGSKA (reference sequence). V dropped 6 bases and J dropped 2 bases, with 17 bases sitting between them. The CDR3 is 15 amino acids. The CDR3 is CSAGNQEWTYNEQFF. CDR3 sequence (DNA): TGCAGTGCCGGGAACCAGGAGTGGACCTACAATGAGCAGTTCTTC.

This chain joins TRBV5-1 and TRBJ2-1; TRBD2 agrees at 9 bases. The CDR3 runs to 17 residues. The germline V gene has CDR1 SGHRS and CDR2 YFSETQ. V trimming: 0 bases; J trimming: 2 bases; junction bases outside the gene matches: 6. The CDR3 spells CASSLEGGGAPYNEQFF. The CDR3 nucleotides are TGCGCCAGCAGCTTGGAAGGCGGGGGGGCCCCCTACAATGAGCAGTTCTTC.

The rearrangement uses TRBV15 and TRBJ1-4, with D perhaps TRBD1 (5 bases). This CDR3 is 13 amino acids long. The V gene's germline CDR1 is LNHNV and CDR2 YYDKDF (reference sequence). Between the trimmed V and J ends, which lost 7 bases and 5 bases, there was a span of 11 bases. This CDR3 is CATTKGRNEKLFF. CDR3 sequence (DNA): TGTGCCACCACCAAGGGACGGAATGAAAAACTGTTTTTT. Full variable domain (missing parts from reference TRBV15 and TRBJ1-4): DAMVIQNPRYQVTQFGKPVTLSCSQTLNHNVMYWYQQKSSQAPKLLFHYYDKDFNNEADTPDNFQSRRPNTSFCFLDIRSPGLGDTAMYLCATTKGRNEKLFFGSGTQLSVL.

This CDR3 reads CAAEGTDTQYF. CDR3 coding DNA: TGTGCGGCGGAGGGCACAGATACGCAGTATTTT. The chain carries TRBV28 and TRBJ2-3; maybe TRBD2 (5 bases). Germline assignment: CDR1 MDHEN and CDR2 SYDVKM. This CDR3 is built from 11 residues.

This clonotype was observed many times. This chain joins TRBV7-8 and TRBJ2-2, with TRBD2 matching over 9 bases. The CDR3 length is 16 residues. Trimming at V came to 1 base and at J to 0 bases, leaving 0 bases not matched to a gene. Germline V gives CDR1 SGHVS, CDR2 FQNEAQ. CDR3 sequence reads: CASSLGLAANTGELFF. The CDR3 DNA is TGTGCCAGCAGCTTAGGACTAGCGGCGAACACCGGGGAGCTGTTTTTT.

The chain uses TRBV4-1 and TRBJ1-3; D is uncertain. The CDR3 loop spans 16 amino acids. CDR1 is MGHRA, CDR2 YSYEKL, per germline. The V and J ends lost 2 bases and 0 bases respectively, with 11 bases between them. The CDR3 sequence is CASSQLYISSGNTIYF. The CDR3 DNA reads TGCGCCAGCAGCCAACTTTACATTAGCTCTGGAAACACCATATATTTT.

The chain links TRBV7-8 to TRBJ2-1, with D possibly being TRBD2 (5 bases). Germline V gene sequence: CDR1 SGHVS, CDR2 FQNEAQ. V lost 5 bases, J lost 6 bases, and 17 bases lay in between. This CDR3 is built from 15 residues. The CDR3 is CASSPPQLVRNEQFF. The CDR3 DNA follows: TGTGCCAGCAGCCCTCCCCAACTAGTGCGCAATGAGCAGTTCTTC.

V gene TRBV3-1 combines with J gene TRBJ1-1, with 8 positions matching TRBD1. Trimming cost V 2 bases and J 5 bases; bases outside gene matches: 13. The CDR3 runs 17 residues. Per germline, CDR1 LGHDT and CDR2 YNNKEL (reference sequence). The CDR3 reads CASSQPTGERDKTEAFF. CDR3 nucleotides: TGTGCCAGCAGCCAACCGACAGGGGAAAGGGATAAGACTGAAGCTTTCTTT. Using reference TRBV3-1 and TRBJ1-1 for the parts outside the CDR3, the full variable domain is DTAVSQTPKYLVTQMGNDKSIKCEQNLGHDTMYWYKQDSKKFLKIMFSYNNKELIINETVPNRFSPKSPDKAHLNLHINSLELGDSAVYFCASSQPTGERDKTEAFFGQGTRLTVV.

This clonotype was counted a few times. The genes are TRBV4-1 and TRBJ2-7, with D possibly being TRBD1 (6 bases). Germline V lookup: CDR1 MGHRA, CDR2 YSYEKL. The CDR3 contains 15 residues. Trimming pared 4 bases from V and 1 base from J, leaving 14 bases between. CDR3 loop: CASSLLTQGSYEQYF. The CDR3 DNA sequence: TGCGCCAGCAGCCTACTAACACAGGGATCCTACGAGCAGTACTTC.

This chain uses TRBV29-1 with TRBJ2-1; D unclear. The germline V gene encodes CDR1 SQVTM and CDR2 ANQGSEA. CDR3 length: 12 amino acids. V gave up 3 bases and J gave up 3 bases, with 6 bases separating them. CDR3 residues: CSVDNSYNEQFF. The CDR3 nucleotides read TGCAGCGTTGATAACAGCTACAATGAGCAGTTCTTC.

This clonotype has a handful of counts. V usage is TRBV5-1 and J usage is TRBJ2-1; 10 bases match TRBD2. V lost 5 bases and J lost 1; bases outside the gene matches: 9. The CDR3 runs to 17 residues. Germline values: CDR1 SGHRS, CDR2 YFSETQ. CDR3 loop: CASSSLGLAASYNEQFF. CDR3 bases: TGCGCCAGCAGTTCCCTCGGACTAGCGGCTTCCTACAATGAGCAGTTCTTC.

This clonotype was observed a few times. The chain couples TRBV5-1 to TRBJ2-7; D is possibly TRBD1 (6 bases). The CDR3 spans 13 residues. Looked up from germline, CDR1 is SGHRS and CDR2 is YFSETQ. V dropped 2 bases and J dropped 4 bases, with 10 bases sitting between them. The CDR3 coding sequence is TGCGCCAGCAGCTTAGATACAGGGTACGAGCAGTACTTC. Its translation: CASSLDTGYEQYF.